This T cell receptor (beta chain) was obtained from a study of technical replicates of blood from a few donors. Per germline, CDR1 SGHAT and CDR2 FQDESV (reference sequence). This CDR3 region has 12 residues. V lost 0 bases to trimming and J lost 8 bases, with 7 bases between them. TCRdb's table, derived via immunoSEQ multiplex PCR, lists solely in-frame clones and lacks some. The sample holds tens of thousands of clones; 91% are singletons and the top ten take about 0.4%. The receptor's source is a human donor in good health. Source material: T cells isolated from PBMCs. The chain uses TRBV11-1 and TRBJ1-1; no clear D. The CDR3 region has the DNA TGTGCCAGCAGCTTAGCGTCAAAAGAAGCTTTCTTT. Translated, it gives CASSLASKEAFF.